Listed here are 2 T cell receptor beta chains from one sample, sequenced in a study of T-cell reconstitution after alpha-beta-depleted transplantation in children (dated by TCRdb to 2016 to 2017). The library was built by means of PCR. Sequenced using an Illumina HiSeq 2500. To normalize quantification of the TCRbeta repertoire, the TCR libraries were built with molecular barcoding that relied on unique molecular identifiers. TCRdb handled the public reads itself, with Q25 trimming in fastp and clone calling in MiXCR, and kept productive beta chains. All rows with the same CDR3 protein become a single entry with the most common DNA and genes. Counted in this sample were a few hundred thousand distinct CDR3 sequences; roughly 21% of them appeared once. The ten biggest clones cover around 9.9% of the sample. In the paper's terms, the treatment or condition label means: allogeneic hematopoietic cell transplantation with graft depleted of TCRalphabeta T cells and CD19 B cells.

The source was PBMCs, mostly from graft donor cells, collected 180 days after TCRalphabeta/CD19-depleted stem cell transplant. The receptors shown here come from a male patient between 5 and 17 years old who had a stem cell transplant for acute lymphoblastic leukemia, so the T cells may come from the graft donor.

The rearrangement links TRBV9 to TRBJ2-7, with TRBD2 identical over 10 bases. Germline CDR1 is SGDLS and CDR2 is YYNGEE. CDR3 length: 14 residues. J lost 4 bases, V lost 1 base, and 2 bases had no gene match. The CDR3 bases are TGTGCCAGCAGCGTATCTAGCGGGAGTTACGAGCAGTACTTC. Its translation: CASSVSSGSYEQYF.

The rearrangement links TRBV10-3 to TRBJ2-7; TRBD1 is a possible D gene (6 bases). Germline V gives CDR1 ENHRY, CDR2 SYGVKD. The CDR3 length is 14 residues. Trimming took 2 bases from V and 2 from J, leaving 10 bases between them. CDR3 region: CAISEPRGPYEQYF. The CDR3 DNA is TGTGCCATCAGTGAGCCCAGGGGACCCTACGAGCAGTACTTC.